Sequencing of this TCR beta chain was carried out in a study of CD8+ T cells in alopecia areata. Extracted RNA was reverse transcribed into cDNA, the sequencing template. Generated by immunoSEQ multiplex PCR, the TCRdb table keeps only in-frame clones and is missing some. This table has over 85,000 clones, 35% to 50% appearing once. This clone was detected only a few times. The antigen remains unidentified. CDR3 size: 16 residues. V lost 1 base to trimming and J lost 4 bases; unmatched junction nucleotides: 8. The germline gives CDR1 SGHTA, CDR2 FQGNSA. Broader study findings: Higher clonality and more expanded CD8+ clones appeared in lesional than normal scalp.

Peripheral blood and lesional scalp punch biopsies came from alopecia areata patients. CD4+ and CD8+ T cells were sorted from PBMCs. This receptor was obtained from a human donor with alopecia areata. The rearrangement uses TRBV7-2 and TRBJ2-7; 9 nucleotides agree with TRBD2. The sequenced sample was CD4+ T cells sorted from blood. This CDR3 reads CASSLGASGKGYEQYF. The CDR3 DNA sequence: TGTGCCAGCAGCTTAGGAGCTAGCGGGAAGGGGTACGAGCAGTACTTC.